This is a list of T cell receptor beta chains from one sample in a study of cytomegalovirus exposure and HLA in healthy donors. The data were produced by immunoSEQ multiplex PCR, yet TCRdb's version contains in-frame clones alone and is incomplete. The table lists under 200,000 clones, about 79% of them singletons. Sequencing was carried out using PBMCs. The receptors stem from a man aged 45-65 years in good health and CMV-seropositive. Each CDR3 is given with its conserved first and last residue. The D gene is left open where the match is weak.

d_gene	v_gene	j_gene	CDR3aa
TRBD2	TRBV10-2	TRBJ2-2	CASIDGAGANTGELFF
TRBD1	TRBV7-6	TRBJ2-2	CASSLRDSTGELFF
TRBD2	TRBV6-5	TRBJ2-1	CASSYLLVGGVNEQFF
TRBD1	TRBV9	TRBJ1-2	CASSLSGGQTGYTF
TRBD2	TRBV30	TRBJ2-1	CAWSPWTSGNNEQFF
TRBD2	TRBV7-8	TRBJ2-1	CASSLSWDYYNEQFF
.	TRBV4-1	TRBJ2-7	CASNRLDRRDSNYEQYF
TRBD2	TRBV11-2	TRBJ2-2	CASSSWTSGGTGELFF
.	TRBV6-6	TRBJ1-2	CASSFRVDVFGYTF
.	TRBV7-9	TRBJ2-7	CASGITGYEQYF
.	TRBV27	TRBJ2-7	CASSLGGTAVF
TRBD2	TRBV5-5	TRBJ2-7	CASSGTSGVISYEQYF
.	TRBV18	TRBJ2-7	CASSQKIDSYEQYF
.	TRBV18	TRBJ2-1	CASSPPESYNEQFF
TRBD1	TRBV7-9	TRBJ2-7	CASSLAQAGGNEQYF
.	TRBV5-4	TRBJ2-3	CASSLAVGGDTQYF
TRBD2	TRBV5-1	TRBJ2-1	CASSSGLAGGPLSNEQFF
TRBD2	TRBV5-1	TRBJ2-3	CASTLAGSTDTQYF
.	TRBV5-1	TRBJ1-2	CASSLALGQGNYGYTF
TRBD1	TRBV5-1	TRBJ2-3	CASSGGQGHTDTQYF
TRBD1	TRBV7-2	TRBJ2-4	CASSYDRVKNIQYF
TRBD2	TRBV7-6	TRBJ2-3	CASSLGAGGRTDTQYF